This T cell receptor (beta chain) was found in a study of cytomegalovirus exposure and HLA in healthy donors. This CDR3 comprises 14 residues. After removal of 5 bases from V and 6 bases from J, the junction contained 6 bases not matched to a gene. Germline CDR1 reads SGHTA; CDR2 reads FQGNSA. A remark on this clone: What it binds is not known.

General study results and limits: CMV serostatus was the sole immune exposure information available.

Primers for the PCR totalled 60 Vbeta and 13 Jbeta. Sequencing was performed with immunoSEQ multiplex PCR; in TCRdb, only in-frame clones are kept and a portion is missing. In the table there are 95,000 to 100,000 clones, roughly four fifths of which are singletons. This clonotype was obtained from a female donor in good health and CMV-seropositive. The chain employs TRBV7-2 and TRBJ2-3; 9 nucleotides align to TRBD2. Material for sequencing was PBMCs. The DNA of the CDR3 is TGTGCCAGCAGCCCGGGACTAGCAGGTGATACGCAGTATTTT. Protein: CASSPGLAGDTQYF.